The clone carrying this T cell receptor beta chain was found many times. Its target is not known. Amplification of ligated cDNA took four PCR rounds with SP2 and nested alpha and beta constant primers. TCRdb called the UMI-ligation and nested PCR reads again in MiXCR, with one record for every CDR3 protein. This sample has around 13,000 distinct CDR3 sequences, with around 5.5% found just once. This sample was included in a study of naive and memory T cell subsets. General study results and limits: This RNA-based method may be sensitive to activation-related transcript changes.

The J segment lost 4 bases and the V segment lost 3 bases, leaving 3 bases of the junction unmatched. The CDR3 runs to 14 residues. Germline CDR1 is LGHDT and CDR2 is YNNKEL (reference sequence). This sample's treatment: skin biopsy from PPD injection site in Mantoux-positive individual. TCR cDNA received a 3' ligated oligonucleotide that carried a UMI. Skin biopsies came from PPD injection sites in Mantoux-positive individuals. Unsorted total RNA, about 1 to 1000 ng, was DNase treated before reverse transcription. The clonotype originates from an adult in good health. This chain links TRBV3-1 with TRBJ2-7, with 10 positions matching TRBD2. This material consisted of skin, taken from a tuberculin skin test site. CDR3 residues: CASSHQTSGYEQYF. The CDR3 DNA is TGTGCCAGCAGCCATCAGACTAGCGGGTACGAGCAGTACTTC.